The rows below give T cell receptor beta chains drawn from one sample of a study of CD8 T cells in ankylosing spondylitis. TCRdb processed the 5' RACE reads anew with MiXCR; each CDR3 protein has one entry. The sample shows a few hundred thousand distinct CDR3 sequences, 20% to 25% of them seen only once. The sequenced material came from blood, either unsorted or a sorted T cell fraction (not recorded which). The receptor source for this set is a male donor with ankylosing spondylitis. CDR3s include the opening cysteine and the closing phenylalanine or tryptophan. A D gene is named only where the DNA matches it firmly. The size field is filled for only some rows; it gives once, few, many or a size class.

>13|NA|TRBV24-1|TRBJ2-7|NA
TGTGCCACCAGTGCCGGGGGACCCTACGAGCAGTACTTC
CATSAGGPYEQYF
>15|NA|TRBV7-9|TRBJ2-1|NA
TGTGCCAGCAGCTTAGGCAGGACTACCTACAATGAGCAGTTCTTC
CASSLGRTTYNEQFF
>15|TRBD1|TRBV7-2|TRBJ1-1|NA
TGTGCCAGCAGCTCCCAGACAGGGGGCTGGTTTGGAGCTTTCTTT
CASSSQTGGWFGAFF
>15|NA|TRBV5-1|TRBJ2-1|many
TGCGCCAGCAGCTTTAGAGACGTGGGCCCTAATGAGCAGTTCTTC
CASSFRDVGPNEQFF
>15|TRBD1|TRBV15|TRBJ1-1|NA
TGTGCCACCAGCACCAACAGGGGCGTGAACACTGAAGCTTTCTTT
CATSTNRGVNTEAFF
>18|TRBD2|TRBV11-1|TRBJ2-1|NA
TGTGCCAGCAGCTTAGCGGGGACTAGCGGGAGGGCCCGGAATGAGCAGTTCTTC
CASSLAGTSGRARNEQFF
>14|NA|TRBV3-1|TRBJ1-1|many
TGTGCCAGCAGCCAAGAGGGACGGTGGGGTTGGGCTTTCTTT
CASSQEGRWGWAFF
>14|TRBD1|TRBV6-1|TRBJ2-4|few
TGTGCCAGCAGTGAAGGAGGGACAGTGAACATTCAGTACTTC
CASSEGGTVNIQYF
>18|TRBD1|TRBV29-1|TRBJ2-6|many
TGCAGCGTCCCGCTGACAGGGAATTTCCACTCTGGGGCCAACGTCCTGACTTTC
CSVPLTGNFHSGANVLTF
>14|TRBD2|TRBV5-1|TRBJ2-2|many
TGCGCCAGCAGTCTACTAGCGGACACCGGGGAGCTGTTTTTT
CASSLLADTGELFF
>14|TRBD1|TRBV30|TRBJ1-2|NA
TGTGCCTGGGGACAGGGAGCGTCATCCTATGGCTACACCTTC
CAWGQGASSYGYTF
>14|TRBD1|TRBV7-2|TRBJ2-1|NA
TGTGCCAGCAGCTTAGTGGGACAGTTGGATGAGCAGTTCTTC
CASSLVGQLDEQFF
>14|NA|TRBV29-1|TRBJ2-1|many
TGCAGCGGCAGAAACCTTAACTCCTACAATGAGCAGTTCTTC
CSGRNLNSYNEQFF
>15|TRBD2|TRBV7-2|TRBJ2-1|NA
TGTGCCAGCAGCTCCCGGGGGGGCGCCTACAATGAGCAGTTCTTC
CASSSRGGAYNEQFF
>15|TRBD1|TRBV30|TRBJ2-7|NA
TGTGCCTGGAGTGTATTTGGGACAGGGGGCGCCGAGCAGTACTTC
CAWSVFGTGGAEQYF
>15|TRBD1|TRBV10-2|TRBJ2-2|NA
TGCGCCAGCAGTGATCGGGGACAGGGACCCGGGGAGCTGTTTTTT
CASSDRGQGPGELFF
>14|TRBD2|TRBV20-1|TRBJ2-7|NA
TGCAGTGCTAGAGGGGGGGGACTAGCTTTAGAGCAGTACTTC
CSARGGGLALEQYF
>14|NA|TRBV24-1|TRBJ2-2|NA
TGTGCCACCAGAGGACCGGGGAACACCGGGGAGCTGTTTTTT
CATRGPGNTGELFF
>13|TRBD1|TRBV9|TRBJ2-5|NA
TGTGCCAGCGGTCGGACAGGGACCGAGACCCAGTACTTC
CASGRTGTETQYF
>14|NA|TRBV20-1|TRBJ2-7|few
TGCAGTGTGGGTCGGGAGAGTTTTAGTTACGAGCAGTACTTC
CSVGRESFSYEQYF
>16|TRBD2|TRBV5-6|TRBJ2-3|NA
TGTGCCAGCAGCTTCCGAGCGGGATTTAGCACAGATACGCAGTATTTT
CASSFRAGFSTDTQYF
>15|TRBD1|TRBV5-1|TRBJ1-6|NA
TGCGCCAGCAGCTTGGAGGGGACAGGGAATTCACCCCTCCACTTT
CASSLEGTGNSPLHF
>13|NA|TRBV5-1|TRBJ2-3|few
TGCGCCAGTACCCGGGACAGCACAGATACGCAGTATTTT
CASTRDSTDTQYF
>13|NA|TRBV28|TRBJ2-7|NA
TGTGCCAGCAGTGATTCACAGATGGACGAGCAGTACTTC
CASSDSQMDEQYF
>14|NA|TRBV12-3/TRBV12-4|TRBJ2-3|few
TGTGCCAGCAGTAGAGGGCCGGAGGGAGATACGCAGTATTTT
CASSRGPEGDTQYF
>15|TRBD2|TRBV19|TRBJ2-5|NA
TGTGCCAGTAGTATCGGGACTAGCGACCAAGAGACCCAGTACTTC
CASSIGTSDQETQYF
>13|NA|TRBV5-1|TRBJ1-2|many
TGCGCCAGCAGCTTGGAACAGGGTGATGGCTACACCTTC
CASSLEQGDGYTF
>17|TRBD1|TRBV28|TRBJ1-2|NA
TGTGCCAGCAGTTTAAGGTCGGGACAGGGGTCAATTTACGGCTACACCTTC
CASSLRSGQGSIYGYTF
>13|NA|TRBV7-8|TRBJ2-3|few
TGTGCCAGCAAGTTTGGGAGCACAGATACGCAGTATTTT
CASKFGSTDTQYF
>15|NA|TRBV14|TRBJ2-2|NA
TGTGCCAGCAGCCTTCGGGTAGCGTCGGCCGGGGAGCTGTTTTTT
CASSLRVASAGELFF
>16|NA|TRBV15|TRBJ2-1|few
TGTGCCACCAGCAGAGATCTTCCTAGCGAGAACAATGAGCAGTTCTTC
CATSRDLPSENNEQFF
>14|NA|TRBV20-1|TRBJ1-2|NA
TGCAGCTTCCCCGATTCGGGGGGCCCTTATGGCTACACCTTC
CSFPDSGGPYGYTF
>14|NA|TRBV20-1|TRBJ2-7|NA
TGCAGTGCTAGGAGGACCAGCGCCCTGAGCGAGCAGTACTTC
CSARRTSALSEQYF
>14|NA|TRBV7-2|TRBJ2-7|few
TGTGCCAGCAGCCCCCAGACAGGTCCTGGCGAGCAGTACTTC
CASSPQTGPGEQYF
>13|NA|TRBV20-1|TRBJ2-3|few
TGCAGTGCTAGCTTGGTGGGAGCGGATACGCAGTATTTT
CSASLVGADTQYF
>13|NA|TRBV12-3/TRBV12-4|TRBJ2-3|NA
TGTGCCAGCAGTTTAATGCTGAAAGATACGCAGTATTTT
CASSLMLKDTQYF
>15|TRBD1|TRBV5-1|TRBJ2-7|few
TGCGCCAGCAGCTTGGATAGGACAGGGGAGTACGAGCAGTACTTC
CASSLDRTGEYEQYF
>15|NA|TRBV4-2|TRBJ2-3|few
TGTGCCAGCAGCCAAGGACTAGGTTACTCAGATACGCAGTATTTT
CASSQGLGYSDTQYF
>16|NA|TRBV7-9|TRBJ2-4|NA
TGTGCCAGCAGCTTAGTTGGGGGGCCTGGCAAAAACATTCAGTACTTC
CASSLVGGPGKNIQYF
>13|TRBD2|TRBV20-1|TRBJ2-1|few
TGCAGTGCTAGCTGGCTAGCGGTATATGAGCAGTTCTTC
CSASWLAVYEQFF
>15|TRBD1|TRBV7-8|TRBJ2-7|NA
TGTGCCAGCAGCTTAGCCGGACAGGGGGCCCACGAGCAGTACTTC
CASSLAGQGAHEQYF
>15|NA|TRBV18|TRBJ1-1|few
TGTGCCAGCTCACCAGTCCGGGTTGGGAGCACTGAAGCTTTCTTT
CASSPVRVGSTEAFF
>16|TRBD1|TRBV28|TRBJ2-6|few
TGTGCCAGCAGTTGGACAGGGCGCTCTGGGGCCAACGTCCTGACTTTC
CASSWTGRSGANVLTF
>16|TRBD1|TRBV20-1|TRBJ1-2|NA
TGCAGTGCAACCGCCGGGACAGGGGGTCTTATCGATGGCTACACCTTC
CSATAGTGGLIDGYTF
>15|NA|TRBV3-1|TRBJ2-1|many
TGTGCCAGCAGCCGTTCGAGGGTCACCTACAATGAGCAGTTCTTC
CASSRSRVTYNEQFF
>15|NA|TRBV20-1|TRBJ1-1|few
TGCAGTGCTTCATCCTGGCTCCGACATGACACTGAAGCTTTCTTT
CSASSWLRHDTEAFF
>14|NA|TRBV6-1|TRBJ1-1|NA
TGTGCCAGCAAACTAGGCGGGGGGACCACTGAAGCTTTCTTT
CASKLGGGTTEAFF
>16|TRBD2|TRBV5-1|TRBJ2-1|few
TGCGCCAGCAGCTTGGACGGACTAGCCAGCTACAATGAGCAGTTCTTC
CASSLDGLASYNEQFF
>14|NA|TRBV6-5|TRBJ2-1|NA
TGTGCCAGCAGTTACTCCGGGGTTGGGGATGAGCAGTTCTTC
CASSYSGVGDEQFF
>14|TRBD1|TRBV20-1|TRBJ2-1|few
TGCAGTGCTAACTTACAGGGGTCCTACAATGAGCAGTTCTTC
CSANLQGSYNEQFF
>15|NA|TRBV24-1|TRBJ2-3|NA
TGTGCCACCAGTGATTCAGCGCCTAGCACAGATACGCAGTATTTT
CATSDSAPSTDTQYF
>15|NA|TRBV5-1|TRBJ1-2|few
TGCGCCAGCGCCACGGCGTCAGACAGCTACTATGGCTACACCTTC
CASATASDSYYGYTF
>15|TRBD1|TRBV2|TRBJ2-7|NA
TGTGCCAGCGAAAGGGGGCGGATAGGCTCCTACGAGCAGTACTTC
CASERGRIGSYEQYF